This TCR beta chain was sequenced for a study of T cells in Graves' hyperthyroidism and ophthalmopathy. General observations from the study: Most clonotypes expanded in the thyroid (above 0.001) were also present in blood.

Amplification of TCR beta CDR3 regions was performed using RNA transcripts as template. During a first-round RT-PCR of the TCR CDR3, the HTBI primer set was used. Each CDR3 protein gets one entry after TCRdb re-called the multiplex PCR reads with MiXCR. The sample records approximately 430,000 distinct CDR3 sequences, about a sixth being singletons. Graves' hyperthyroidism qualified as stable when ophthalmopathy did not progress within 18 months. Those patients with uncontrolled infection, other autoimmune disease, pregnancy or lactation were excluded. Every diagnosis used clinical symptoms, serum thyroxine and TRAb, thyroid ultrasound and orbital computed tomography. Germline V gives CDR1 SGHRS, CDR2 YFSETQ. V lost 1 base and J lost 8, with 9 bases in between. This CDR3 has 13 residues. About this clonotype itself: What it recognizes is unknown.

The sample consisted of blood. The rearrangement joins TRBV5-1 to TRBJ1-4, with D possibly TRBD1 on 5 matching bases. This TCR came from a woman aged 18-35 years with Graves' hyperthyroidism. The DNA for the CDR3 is TGCGCCAGCAGCTTGCGGAGGGACGAAAAACTGTTTTTT. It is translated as CASSLRRDEKLFF.